A selection of T cell receptor beta chains follows, all from one sample in a study of shared clonotypes between healthy human individuals. Sequencing used immunoSEQ multiplex PCR; TCRdb keeps in-frame clones, though not all of them. The sample lists some 2 million clones; 85% to 95% were seen once. Source material: naive CD8+ T cells sorted from blood. All receptors come from a young man in good health. CDR3s include the opening cysteine and the closing phenylalanine or tryptophan. The D gene is left open where the match is weak. Part of the rows lack a size; the others show once, few, many or a class for expanded clones.

d_gene,j_gene,abundance,v_gene,CDR3nt,CDR3aa
NA,TRBJ1-1,NA,TRBV19,TGTGCCAGTAGTATGGGCAGTGCCTTTATGAACACTGAAGCTTTCTTT,CASSMGSAFMNTEAFF
NA,TRBJ2-1,NA,TRBV11-2,TGTGCCAGCAGCTTAGGGCCTACAGGTCTATGGGAAGACGGTTATGAGCAGTTCTTC,CASSLGPTGLWEDGYEQFF
NA,TRBJ2-7,NA,TRBV6-6,TGTGCCAGCAGTAGCCTAGTGGGTTCCTACGAGCAGTACTTC,CASSSLVGSYEQYF
TRBD1,TRBJ2-2,NA,TRBV5-5,TGTGCCAGCAGCCCTCTGGGGACAGCGAACACCGGGGAGCTGTTTTTT,CASSPLGTANTGELFF
TRBD2,TRBJ2-7,NA,TRBV14,TGTGCCAGCAGCCAAGGGGTCGGACACCGACTAGCTCGCGAGCAGTACTTC,CASSQGVGHRLAREQYF
TRBD2,TRBJ2-2,once,TRBV13,TGTGCCAGCGAGCAGCGGGATAACACCGGGGAGCTGTTTTTT,CASEQRDNTGELFF
NA,TRBJ1-1,NA,TRBV14,TGTGCCAGCAGCCAAGCGGGGGTCTCTGAAGCTTTCTTT,CASSQAGVSEAFF
NA,TRBJ2-7,NA,TRBV28,TGTGCCAGCAGTTTGTGGGGTACGGGCTACGAGCAGTACTTC,CASSLWGTGYEQYF
NA,TRBJ2-2,NA,TRBV9,TGTGCCAGCAGCGTTTTCGGAAATCACGGGGAGCTGTTTTTT,CASSVFGNHGELFF
NA,TRBJ1-1,once,TRBV2,TGTGCCAGCAGGAGGGACCGAATGAACACTGAAGCTTTCTTT,CASRRDRMNTEAFF
NA,TRBJ2-3,NA,TRBV10-3,TGTGCCATCAGTGAGATTAGCGGTCGAGGGGATACGCAGTATTTT,CAISEISGRGDTQYF
TRBD2,TRBJ2-1,NA,TRBV4-1,TGCGCCAGCAGCCCCATCGTGCGGGGGTCCTACAATGAGCAGTTCTTC,CASSPIVRGSYNEQFF
TRBD2,TRBJ2-4,NA,TRBV7-8,TGTGCCAGCAGCTACATTGCTAGGGAGGGCGAAAACATTCAGTACTTC,CASSYIAREGENIQYF
NA,TRBJ2-5,NA,TRBV5-5,TGTGCCAGCAGCCCGGAGTGGGGGCGCGGAGAGACCCAGTACTTC,CASSPEWGRGETQYF
TRBD2,TRBJ2-7,NA,TRBV2,TGTGCCAGCAGTGAAGGAGCGGGGGATTTCTACGAGCAGTACTTC,CASSEGAGDFYEQYF
NA,TRBJ2-7,NA,TRBV7-2,TGTGCCAGCAGCCCGGGAGTTCGCTACGAGCAGTACTTC,CASSPGVRYEQYF
NA,TRBJ1-1,once,TRBV5-4,TGTGCCAGCAGCTTATCTGGGACGGCCTACGAAGCTTTCTTT,CASSLSGTAYEAFF
NA,TRBJ1-1,once,TRBV6-5,TGTGCCAGCAGCCAGACACAGGGTACTGAAGCTTTCTTT,CASSQTQGTEAFF
TRBD2,TRBJ2-1,NA,TRBV5-1,TGCGCCAGCAGCCCCGCGGGGGGCCCCTACAATGAGCAGTTCTTC,CASSPAGGPYNEQFF
TRBD1,TRBJ2-3,NA,TRBV9,TGTGCCAGCAGCGCGCTCCCCGGGACAGTCACAGATACGCAGTATTTT,CASSALPGTVTDTQYF
TRBD2,TRBJ2-3,NA,TRBV9,TGTGCCAGCAGCGTCGAAAGACTAGCGGGACCCACAGATACGCAGTATTTT,CASSVERLAGPTDTQYF
NA,TRBJ2-7,once,TRBV12-2,TGTGCAAGTCGCTTACCGGGAGGCTCCTCCTACGAGCAGTACTTC,CASRLPGGSSYEQYF
NA,TRBJ2-2,NA,TRBV4-1,TGCGCCAGCAGCCACAGTCCCCTTCTTTACACCGGGGAGCTGTTTTTT,CASSHSPLLYTGELFF
NA,TRBJ2-7,NA,TRBV28,TGTGCCAGCAGTCTCGTCCCGTACGAGCAGTACTTC,CASSLVPYEQYF
TRBD1,TRBJ1-1,NA,TRBV5-6,TGTGCCAGCAGCCAGACAGGGATTGAAGCTTTCTTT,CASSQTGIEAFF
NA,TRBJ1-6,NA,TRBV19,TGTGCCAGTAGTCCCTCCGGCAGGGAGATTTTTAATTCACCCCTCCACTTT,CASSPSGREIFNSPLHF
NA,TRBJ2-7,NA,TRBV9,TGTGCCAGCAGCGCGGGACACAGCATCTACGAGCAGTACTTC,CASSAGHSIYEQYF
TRBD2,TRBJ2-5,NA,TRBV2,TGTGCCAGCAGTTGGGCGGGGGGCCTGGAGACCCAGTACTTC,CASSWAGGLETQYF
TRBD1,TRBJ1-2,NA,TRBV9,TGTGCCAGCAGCCCGGGACAGGGGGGCCTAAACTATGGCTACACCTTC,CASSPGQGGLNYGYTF
TRBD2,TRBJ2-1,NA,TRBV12-5,TGTGCTAGTGCCTCGCCCGGTCGTCGGGAGGTCTACAATGAGCAGTTCTTC,CASASPGRREVYNEQFF
NA,TRBJ1-1,NA,TRBV5-5,TGTGCCAGCAGCTCGCTACAGGGTCCTGAAGCTTTCTTT,CASSSLQGPEAFF
NA,TRBJ2-3,NA,TRBV6-5,TGTGCCAGCACCAATCGTGGGGGACCCACAGATACGCAGTATTTT,CASTNRGGPTDTQYF
TRBD1,TRBJ1-2,NA,TRBV6-6,TGTGCCAGCAGTTACTCCGGGACAGACGAGGGCTACACCTTC,CASSYSGTDEGYTF
NA,TRBJ2-7,NA,TRBV7-2,TGTGCCAGCAGCTTAGTGGTGTACTACGAGCAGTACTTC,CASSLVVYYEQYF
NA,TRBJ2-5,NA,TRBV7-7,TGTGCTAGCAGTTATGACAGGTCCGAAGAGACCCAGTACTTC,CASSYDRSEETQYF
NA,TRBJ2-7,NA,TRBV4-3,TGCGCCAGCAGCCAAGATAGCGAGGGGAAAGCCTACGAGCAGTACTTC,CASSQDSEGKAYEQYF
TRBD2,TRBJ2-2,NA,TRBV7-6,TGTGCCAGCAGCTCGGGGCTAGCGGGAGGGCCAGGAACCGGGGAGCTGTTTTTT,CASSSGLAGGPGTGELFF
NA,TRBJ1-4,NA,TRBV28,TGTGCCAGCAGTTTATTACCCCCAACTGAGCTCTATAATGAAAAACTGTTTTTT,CASSLLPPTELYNEKLFF
TRBD1,TRBJ1-1,NA,TRBV10-3,TGTGCCATCAGTGCTGGGACAGCGAGCCATGAAGCTTTCTTT,CAISAGTASHEAFF
TRBD2,TRBJ2-5,NA,TRBV9,TGTGCCAGCAGCGGGGGGACTAACACACAAGAGACCCAGTACTTC,CASSGGTNTQETQYF
TRBD1,TRBJ2-2,NA,TRBV25-1,TGTGCCAGCAGTGCTACAGGGGGCTGGGGCGGGGAGCTGTTTTTT,CASSATGGWGGELFF
NA,TRBJ2-3,once,TRBV5-4,TGTGCCAGCAGCCACCGGGACGCAGATACGCAGTATTTT,CASSHRDADTQYF
NA,TRBJ2-3,NA,TRBV2,TGTGCCAGCAGCAGACACCCTAACACAGATACGCAGTATTTT,CASSRHPNTDTQYF
NA,TRBJ2-2,NA,TRBV4-3,TGCGCCAGCAGCCATTCCCCCGAGAACACCGGGGAGCTGTTTTTT,CASSHSPENTGELFF
TRBD1,TRBJ2-4,once,TRBV28,TGTGCCAGCAGTTTATCAGGGGGAAACATTCAGTACTTC,CASSLSGGNIQYF
TRBD1,TRBJ1-2,NA,TRBV2,TGTGCCAGCCTGGGACAGGGGGACCTAGACTATGGCTACACCTTC,CASLGQGDLDYGYTF
NA,TRBJ1-4,NA,TRBV7-9,TGTGCCAGCAGCCTCCCTAGGGCGGGGGCCCCTAATGAAAAACTGTTTTTT,CASSLPRAGAPNEKLFF
NA,TRBJ2-3,NA,TRBV7-6,TGTGCCAGCAGCTTGTCCTGGGGTACAGATACGCAGTATTTT,CASSLSWGTDTQYF
NA,TRBJ2-5,NA,TRBV6-6,TGTGCCAGCAGGGCGGTCGGGGAGACCCAGTACTTC,CASRAVGETQYF
TRBD2,TRBJ2-2,once,TRBV2,TGTGCCAGCAGAGGTGAGGGGACTAAGGACACCGGGGAGCTGTTTTTT,CASRGEGTKDTGELFF
NA,TRBJ2-3,NA,TRBV4-3,TGCGCCAGCAGCCATGGGGACATCACAGATACGCAGTATTTT,CASSHGDITDTQYF
NA,TRBJ1-5,NA,TRBV4-1,TGCGCCAGCAGCCAAGTCGAGGGGTTCAATCAGCCCCAGCATTTT,CASSQVEGFNQPQHF